This entry lists 26 T cell receptor beta chains sequenced from one sample in a study of cytomegalovirus exposure and HLA in healthy donors. The PCR made use of 60 Vbeta and 13 Jbeta primers. Using immunoSEQ multiplex PCR, the repertoire was profiled, and TCRdb retains in-frame clones only, with some absent. This sample has approximately 160,000 clones, with 65% to 80% found just once. Sequencing was done on a sample of PBMCs. These receptor sequences come from a woman aged 40 to 50 in good health and CMV-seropositive.

The chain joins TRBV9 to TRBJ2-1, with a tentative D call TRBD2 (6 bases). V was shortened by 0 bases and J by 2 bases, with 12 bases between the two germline ends. The CDR3 loop spans 16 amino acids. From germline, CDR1 is SGDLS and CDR2 YYNGEE. CDR3: CASSVGRETPYNEQFF. Here the CDR3 DNA reads TGTGCCAGCAGCGTAGGACGGGAGACCCCCTACAATGAGCAGTTCTTC.

The gene calls are TRBV4-3 and TRBJ1-1; D gene unclear. This CDR3 is 17 amino acids long. V was pared by 0 bases and J by 1 base, with 15 bases between. Germline values: CDR1 LGHNA, CDR2 YSLEER. The CDR3 sequence: CASSQDVGTGRNTEAFF. Here the CDR3 DNA reads TGCGCCAGCAGCCAAGATGTCGGCACCGGGAGGAACACTGAAGCTTTCTTT.

This clone was recorded once. This chain joins TRBV27 and TRBJ2-6; D gene unclear. Per the germline V gene, CDR1 is MNHEY and CDR2 is SMNVEV (reference sequence). CDR3 length equals 16 residues. The germline V and J ends were trimmed by 4 bases and 0 bases, with 10 bases remaining between them. The CDR3 region has the DNA TGTGCCAGCAGTTCTCCTCGGAGCTCTGGGGCCAACGTCCTGACTTTC. This gives the protein CASSSPRSSGANVLTF.

The V and J genes are TRBV23-1 and TRBJ2-7; D gene uncertain. Being an ORF, TRBV23-1 has a function that is uncertain. The CDR3 has 14 amino acids. Trimming shortened V by 8 bases and J by 0 bases, and 14 bases separated the two germline ends. The CDR3 coding sequence is TGCGCCAGCCCACCTACTGCGGCCTCCTACGAGCAGTACTTC. Its translation is CASPPTAASYEQYF.

The J gene is TRBJ2-1, the V gene TRBV4-1; 7 bases line up with TRBD2. The CDR3 consists of 16 residues. Germline V CDR1 and CDR2: MGHRA, YSYEKL. The J segment lost 0 bases and the V segment lost 0 bases, leaving 2 bases of the junction unmatched. This CDR3 is CASSQDPGGSYNEQFF. The CDR3, as DNA: TGCGCCAGCAGCCAAGACCCGGGGGGCTCCTACAATGAGCAGTTCTTC.

This chain joins TRBV7-2 and TRBJ2-7, with 10 bases lining up with TRBD1. Per the germline V gene, CDR1 is SGHTA and CDR2 is FQGNSA. V lost 5 bases and J lost 6; bases outside the gene matches: 7. The CDR3 totals 14 residues. This CDR3 is CASSPGQGSAEQYF. The CDR3 DNA sequence: TGTGCCAGCAGCCCGGGACAGGGGTCCGCCGAGCAGTACTTC.

The DNA for the CDR3 is TGCGCCAGCAGCCACTTTAGCGGGGCCGCTGAGCAGTTCTTC. Amino acid sequence: CASSHFSGAAEQFF. The J gene is TRBJ2-1, the V gene TRBV4-3, with 8 bases lining up with TRBD2. The junction had 7 bases not matched to a gene; V was cut back by 3 bases and J by 9 bases. Germline CDR1 is LGHNA and CDR2 is YSLEER. CDR3 size: 14 residues.

The chain couples TRBV7-2 to TRBJ1-4, with 9 bases that match TRBD1. CDR3 size: 14 residues. Trimming removed 5 bases from V and 7 bases from J; junction bases left unmatched: 5. Germline V gene lookup returns CDR1 SGHTA and CDR2 FQGNSA. The DNA of the CDR3 is TGTGCCAGCAGCCTACAGGGGGCACGTGAAAAACTGTTTTTT. Protein: CASSLQGAREKLFF.

V gene TRBV18 combines with J gene TRBJ2-4; 9 nucleotides line up with TRBD1. V was clipped by 4 bases and J by 6 bases; unmatched bases: 7. The CDR3 is made up of 15 amino acids. CDR1 and CDR2 (germline): KGHSH, LQKENI. Here the CDR3 reads CASSQGQGRGNIQYF. The CDR3 DNA is TGTGCCAGCTCACAAGGACAGGGGAGGGGAAACATTCAGTACTTC.

V gene TRBV28 combines with J gene TRBJ2-7, with D unresolved. CDR3 length equals 15 residues. The V gene's germline CDR1 is MDHEN and CDR2 SYDVKM. V was cut by 5 bases and J by 2 bases, with 16 bases left in between. The CDR3 loop reads CASSLDRQDPYEQYF. CDR3 in DNA: TGTGCCAGCAGTCTTGACCGTCAGGATCCCTACGAGCAGTACTTC.

In nucleotides, the CDR3 is TGCAGCGTAACAGGGGCTGGGGCCAACGTCCTGACTTTC. This sequence encodes CSVTGAGANVLTF. The V and J genes are TRBV29-1 and TRBJ2-6, with TRBD1 matching 7 bases. V was pared by 6 bases and J by 2 bases, with 1 base of the junction left unmatched. The CDR3 extends over 13 amino acids. Germline CDR1 is SQVTM and CDR2 is ANQGSEA.

Only one count was recorded for this clone. The rearrangement uses TRBV7-2 and TRBJ1-1; weak D call: TRBD1 (5 bases). CDR1 is SGHTA and CDR2 is FQGNSA in the germline V gene. The V end was cut by 2 bases, the J end by 5 bases, with 12 bases between. CDR3 length equals 14 residues. The CDR3 region has the DNA TGTGCCAGCAGCTTAAGCAGGGCCGGGACTGAAGCTTTCTTT. Protein sequence: CASSLSRAGTEAFF.

The chain combines TRBV7-9 with TRBJ2-2; D call uncertain. CDR1 and CDR2 from the germline V gene are SEHNR and FQNEAQ (reference sequence). This CDR3 contains 16 residues. The V end lost 2 bases, the J end lost 1 base, and 11 bases lay between the germline ends. CDR3 region: CASSLIGGRNTGELFF. CDR3 DNA sequence: TGTGCCAGCAGCTTAATAGGCGGAAGGAACACCGGGGAGCTGTTTTTT.

The CDR3 DNA reads as TGTGCCAGCAGTTTCCGGGACAGGGGTTTCACTGAAGCTTTCTTT. Translated, it gives CASSFRDRGFTEAFF. The chain recombines TRBV27 with TRBJ1-1; 10 positions match TRBD1. V gave up 3 bases and J gave up 4 bases; unmatched junction bases: 5. The CDR3 totals 15 residues. Germline CDR1 and CDR2: MNHEY and SMNVEV (reference sequence).

As for this clone: Germline is not matched at one junction end, which may reflect a read error. The chain links TRBV7-9 to TRBJ1-1, with D perhaps matching TRBD1 (6 bases). There are 11 residues in the CDR3. The germline V gene encodes CDR1 SEHNR and CDR2 FQNEAQ (reference sequence). CDR3 in amino acids: CSSSQDREAFF. CDR3 DNA: TGTTCCAGCAGCCAAGACAGGGAAGCTTTCTTT. Drawing the rest from reference TRBV7-9 and TRBJ1-1, the complete variable domain is DTGVSQNPRHKITKRGQNVTFRCDPISEHNRLYWYRQTLGQGPEFLTYFQNEAQLEKSRLLSDRFSAERPKGSFSTLEIQRTEQGDSAMYLCSSSQDREAFFGQGTRLTVV.

The chain uses TRBV11-2 and TRBJ2-1, with a tentative D call TRBD2 (5 bases). CDR1 SGHAT and CDR2 FQNNGV come from the germline V gene. The V end was cut by 1 base, the J end by 0 bases, with 19 bases between. This CDR3 is built from 19 residues. CDR3 bases: TGTGCCAGCAGCTTAGGTCCTTACGTGGGAGACACCTCCTACAATGAGCAGTTCTTC. This gives the protein CASSLGPYVGDTSYNEQFF.

As to this clone: One end of the junction fails to match germline, which may point to a read error. The rearrangement links TRBV7-9 to TRBJ2-3; TRBD2 might be the D (6 bases). The CDR3 spans 18 residues. The germline CDR1 and CDR2 sequences are SEHNR and FQNEAQ (reference sequence). The CDR3 nucleotides are TGTTCCAGCAGCTACAGTGTCTGGGGGGATGCGGTTGGAGATACGCAGTATTTT. Protein: CSSSYSVWGDAVGDTQYF.

This clone was found once. CDR3: CAIYLWRSGRPYEQYF. Here the CDR3 DNA reads TGTGCCATCTATCTTTGGAGAAGCGGGAGACCCTACGAGCAGTACTTC. The chain carries TRBV10-3 and TRBJ2-7; 8 bases are a match to TRBD2. This CDR3 has 16 amino acids. V was pared by 8 bases and J by 2 bases, with 14 bases of the junction left unmatched. Germline V gene sequence: CDR1 ENHRY, CDR2 SYGVKD.

The rearrangement joins TRBV21-1 to TRBJ2-5; whether TRBD2, the table's D call, matches the DNA was not checked. TRBV21-1 is a recognized pseudogene. The CDR3 extends over 15 amino acids. The CDR3: CASSYRLAGQETQYF. The CDR3 coding sequence is TGTGCCAGCAGCTACCGACTAGCGGGGCAAGAGACCCAGTACTTC.

The rearrangement joins TRBV7-9 to TRBJ2-5; TRBD2 aligns across 7 bases. V shed 3 bases, J shed 5 bases, and the junction held 3 bases outside the gene matches. The CDR3 is 13 residues long. Germline V CDR1 and CDR2: SEHNR, FQNEAQ (reference sequence). DNA for the CDR3: TGTGCCAGCAGCTTCGGAGCGGGGGAGACCCAGTACTTC. As protein: CASSFGAGETQYF.

This clone was seen a few times. The chain combines TRBV5-1 with TRBJ2-5; D is perhaps TRBD1 (6 bases). The V end lost 7 bases, the J end lost 1 base, and 11 bases lay between the germline ends. This CDR3 region has 13 residues. Per the germline V gene, CDR1 is SGHRS and CDR2 is YFSETQ. The CDR3 DNA reads TGCGCCAGCCGGACAGACCTCCAAGAGACCCAGTACTTC. Translating gives CASRTDLQETQYF.

This clone appeared a single time. The chain recombines TRBV6-5 with TRBJ2-7; 8 bases map to TRBD2. Looked up from germline, CDR1 is MNHEY and CDR2 is SVGAGI. The CDR3 covers 13 residues. V lost 5 bases, J lost 3 bases, and 3 bases stayed unmatched. The DNA of the CDR3 is TGTGCCAGCAGTGACGGGACTAGCTACGAGCAGTACTTC. It yields the protein CASSDGTSYEQYF.

The genes are TRBV13 and TRBJ2-7; 7 positions match TRBD1. From germline, CDR1 is PRHDT and CDR2 FYEKMQ (reference sequence). Losses at the gene ends were 4 bases for V and 0 bases for J; bases not matched to a gene: 3. There are 14 residues in the CDR3. The CDR3 nucleotides are TGTGCCAGCAGCTCCGGGACAGACTCCTACGAGCAGTACTTC. Translation gives CASSSGTDSYEQYF.

The V and J genes are TRBV19 and TRBJ1-5; TRBD1 matches 11 bases. This CDR3 comprises 16 residues. CDR1 and CDR2 from the germline V gene are LNHDA and SQIVND (reference sequence). V shed 7 bases, J shed 5 bases, and the junction held 10 bases outside the gene matches. CDR3 coding DNA: TGTGCCAGTATGAACTTCGGACAGGGGGCGCATCAGCCCCAGCATTTT. Amino acids: CASMNFGQGAHQPQHF.

This clone was counted a few times. The chain links TRBV30 to TRBJ2-3; TRBD2 matches 7 bases. V was clipped by 0 bases and J by 5 bases; unmatched bases: 5. Per the germline V gene, CDR1 is GTSNPN and CDR2 is SVGIG (reference sequence). The CDR3 loop spans 14 amino acids. This chain's CDR3 is CAWSVGGIVDTQYF. As DNA, the CDR3 is TGTGCCTGGAGTGTCGGGGGGATTGTAGATACGCAGTATTTT.

The chain combines TRBV11-2 with TRBJ2-3; D not certain. Germline V lookup: CDR1 SGHAT, CDR2 FQNNGV. The CDR3 is made up of 13 amino acids. V was shortened by 2 bases and J by 5 bases, with 8 bases between the two germline ends. The CDR3, as DNA: TGTGCCAGCAGCTTAATCCGTAAAGATACGCAGTATTTT. Its protein product is CASSLIRKDTQYF.